These 14 T cell receptor beta chains came from one sample sequenced in a study of blood T cell repertoires in COVID-19. The table came from immunoSEQ multiplex PCR; TCRdb's copy has only in-frame clones and leaves some out. The profile shows about 28,000 clones, about 85% of them singletons. The sequenced sample consisted of peripheral blood. These receptors all stem from a human donor in a cohort sampled during active COVID-19.

The chain uses TRBV6-2 or TRBV6-3 and TRBJ2-4, with D possibly TRBD2 on 5 matching bases. The CDR3 contains 16 residues. V lost 4 bases and J lost 4, with 17 bases in between. The germline gives CDR1 MNHEY, CDR2 SVGEGT. The CDR3 sequence: CASSFISLEGKNIQYF. CDR3 bases: TGTGCCAGCAGTTTCATCTCCTTAGAGGGAAAAAACATTCAGTACTTC.

The chain couples TRBV7-8 to TRBJ2-7; tentatively, D is TRBD2 (6 bases). V was shortened by 6 bases and J by 0 bases, with 15 bases between the two germline ends. CDR3 length: 15 residues. Germline loops: CDR1 SGHVS, CDR2 FQNEAQ. The CDR3 protein is CASSSRERSSYEQYF. CDR3 bases: TGTGCCAGCAGTTCCCGGGAGAGGAGCTCCTACGAGCAGTACTTC.

This rearrangement joins TRBV18 to TRBJ2-3; 13 nucleotides align to TRBD2. CDR3 length equals 15 residues. J gave up 5 bases and V 2 bases, and 1 base lay outside the gene matches. CDR1 and CDR2 (germline): KGHSH, LQKENI. The DNA of the CDR3 is TGTGCCAGCTCACCAAGGACTAGCGGGGGAGATACGCAGTATTTT. As protein: CASSPRTSGGDTQYF.

The V gene is TRBV6-1, the J gene TRBJ2-5; D is perhaps TRBD2 (7 bases). V gave up 1 base and J gave up 4 bases, with 13 bases separating them. Germline V gene sequence: CDR1 MNHNS, CDR2 SASEGT. CDR3 length: 15 amino acids. The CDR3 DNA follows: TGTGCCAGCAGTGAAGATAGGGGGGGAAGAGAGACCCAGTACTTC. It codes for CASSEDRGGRETQYF.

The V gene is TRBV7-6, the J gene TRBJ2-7; 8 nucleotides align to TRBD1. The CDR3 covers 15 residues. The ends lost 1 base at V and 5 bases at J; junction bases unmatched: 7. CDR1 and CDR2 (germline): SGHVS, FNYEAQ. The CDR3 protein is CASSLVRTGTNEQYF. For the CDR3, the DNA is TGTGCCAGCAGCTTAGTCAGGACAGGGACGAACGAGCAGTACTTC.

This rearrangement joins TRBV6-5 to TRBJ2-3, with a tentative D call TRBD2 (6 bases). The CDR3 runs to 15 residues. V lost 2 bases and J lost 6, with 15 bases in between. Germline-derived CDR1 and CDR2 are MNHEY and SVGAGI. The CDR3 region is CASSYGTSRIDTQYF. The CDR3 DNA reads TGTGCCAGCAGTTACGGCACTAGCAGGATCGATACGCAGTATTTT.

The genes are TRBV7-3 and TRBJ1-1; D is perhaps TRBD1 (5 bases). Germline loops: CDR1 SGHTA, CDR2 FQGTGA. The CDR3 has 15 residues. V dropped 0 bases and J dropped 1 base, with 9 bases sitting between them. The CDR3 region has the DNA TGTGCCAGCAGCTTAACCGGCAGGGCGAACACTGAAGCTTTCTTT. This translates into CASSLTGRANTEAFF. The full variable domain, in which reference TRBV7-3 and TRBJ1-1 provide the parts outside the CDR3, is GAGVSQTPSNKVTEKGKYVELRCDPISGHTALYWYRQSLGQGPEFLIYFQGTGAADDSGLPNDRFFAVRPEGSVSTLKIQRTERGDSAVYLCASSLTGRANTEAFFGQGTRLTVV.

Worth noting for this clone: A much larger clonotype is one base distant, so this may be a read error. Other DNA sequences in this sample translate to the same CDR3. The chain uses TRBV7-9 and TRBJ1-2, with D possibly being TRBD1 (5 bases). This CDR3 contains 14 residues. Trimming pared 5 bases from V and 5 bases from J, leaving 15 bases between. Germline CDR1 SEHNR, CDR2 FQNEAQ (reference sequence). The DNA of the CDR3 is TGTGCCAGCAGCCCCGATCGCAGGGTATATGGCTACACCTTC. It codes for CASSPDRRVYGYTF.

The V call is TRBV24-1, the J call TRBJ2-7; possibly TRBD1 for D (6 bases). The ends were cut back, 5 bases at V and 7 bases at J, with 11 bases in the middle. Germline CDR1 KGHDR, CDR2 SFDVKD. CDR3 length: 12 amino acids. CDR3 in DNA: TGTGCCACCAGTGGTTGGGACAATGAGCAGTACTTC. Protein product: CATSGWDNEQYF.

This sequence joins TRBV5-6 and TRBJ1-5; D remains unclear. Germline V gene data show CDR1 as SGHDT and CDR2 as YYEEEE. The CDR3 consists of 16 residues. V was pared by 0 bases and J by 3 bases, with 13 bases between. DNA for the CDR3: TGTGCCAGCAGCTTGGGTAGTTCCGGGAACAATCAGCCCCAGCATTTT. Translation: CASSLGSSGNNQPQHF.

This chain joins TRBV19 and TRBJ2-7; 9 positions match TRBD1. From germline, CDR1 is LNHDA and CDR2 SQIVND (reference sequence). The junction had 1 base not matched to a gene; V was cut back by 3 bases and J by 1 base. There are 14 residues in the CDR3. The DNA for the CDR3 is TGTGCCAGTAGTATTGGGACAGGGTCCTACGAGCAGTACTTC. It specifies CASSIGTGSYEQYF.

V and J are TRBV29-1 and TRBJ1-2, with 10 bases fitting TRBD1. CDR1 and CDR2 (germline): SQVTM, ANQGSEA. CDR3 length equals 12 residues. J lost 8 bases, V lost 5 bases, and 5 bases had no gene match. The chain's CDR3 is CSVPGQGGGYTF. The CDR3, as DNA: TGCAGCGTTCCCGGACAGGGGGGCGGCTACACCTTC.

The genes are TRBV7-9 and TRBJ2-2; TRBD1 might be the D (5 bases). The V gene lost 8 bases and the J gene lost 0 bases, with 16 bases spanning the gap. The CDR3 is made up of 16 amino acids. Germline CDR1 reads SEHNR; CDR2 reads FQNEAQ (reference sequence). The CDR3 loop is CASPKGQESNTGELFF. The DNA of the CDR3 is TGTGCCAGCCCCAAGGGGCAGGAATCGAACACCGGGGAGCTGTTTTTT.

The V gene is TRBV27, the J gene TRBJ2-7; 10 bases line up with TRBD1. The CDR3 length is 12 residues. The junction had 3 bases not matched to a gene; V was cut back by 3 bases and J by 10 bases. Per germline, CDR1 MNHEY and CDR2 SMNVEV (reference sequence). The CDR3 spells CASSFDRGRQYF. Here the CDR3 DNA reads TGTGCCAGCAGTTTTGACAGGGGGCGTCAGTACTTC.